This T cell receptor (beta chain) was sequenced for a study of T cells in Graves' hyperthyroidism and ophthalmopathy. Study-level results: Classification by a 13 V-J model distinguished ophthalmopathy from stable hyperthyroidism.

Reasons for excluding patients were uncontrolled infection, other autoimmune disease, pregnancy or lactation. TCR beta CDR3 region amplification was performed from RNA transcripts. TCR CDR3 underwent first-round RT-PCR with the HTBI primer set. TCRdb recomputed calls from the multiplex PCR reads with MiXCR, one row per CDR3 protein. Among about 380,000 distinct CDR3 sequences, more than 14% were seen once, and the ten largest hold around a fifth. The CDR3 consists of 17 residues. The V gene's germline CDR1 is SNHLY and CDR2 FYNNEI. V lost 0 bases to trimming and J lost 0 bases; unmatched junction nucleotides: 4. There are many counts of this clonotype. What it binds is not known.

The sample consisted of blood. The sequence was collected from a woman aged 25 to 39 with Graves' ophthalmopathy. The chain carries TRBV2 and TRBJ2-1; 8 bases line up with TRBD2. The CDR3 DNA follows: TGTGCCAGCAGTGAAGCGCAGCGGGGGAGCTCCTACAATGAGCAGTTCTTC. This encodes CASSEAQRGSSYNEQFF.